These 5 T cell receptor beta chains originate from one sample sequenced in a study of T-cell reconstitution after alpha-beta-depleted transplantation in children. Unique molecular identifiers were used to barcode this TCRbeta library. TCRdb processed the PCR reads anew with MiXCR; each CDR3 protein has one entry. The sample lists under 300,000 distinct CDR3 sequences, around a tenth occurring once. The sequences come from peripheral blood, collected 180 days after TCRalphabeta/CD19-depleted stem cell transplant. The receptors here all came from a male patient aged 2-9 years who had a stem cell transplant for chronic granulomatous disease, so the T cells may come from the graft donor.

This clonotype has a count of ten or more. The rearrangement joins TRBV5-1 to TRBJ2-3, with D possibly being TRBD2 (5 bases). Trimming shortened V by 4 bases and J by 0 bases, and 15 bases separated the two germline ends. The CDR3 totals 16 residues. The germline gives CDR1 SGHRS, CDR2 YFSETQ. CDR3 bases: TGCGCCAGCAGCACCAATAGCGTGCCTAGCACAGATACGCAGTATTTT. It specifies CASSTNSVPSTDTQYF.

In this sample, this clonotype turned up many times. The CDR3, as DNA: TGCAGCGTGCCGAGGAGCGGGATCTGGAATGAGCAGTTCTTC. This sequence encodes CSVPRSGIWNEQFF. The chain uses TRBV29-1 and TRBJ2-1; 7 nucleotides line up with TRBD2. This CDR3 region has 14 residues. The junction had 12 bases not matched to a gene; V was cut back by 6 bases and J by 7 bases. The germline V gene encodes CDR1 SQVTM and CDR2 ANQGSEA.

The chain combines TRBV7-8 with TRBJ2-7, with no clear D. The CDR3 totals 15 residues. V shed 5 bases and J shed 4 bases, with 18 bases lying between them. Germline V gene sequence: CDR1 SGHVS, CDR2 FQNEAQ. The CDR3 bases are TGTGCCAGCAGCCCACGTCGACTTCAGGAGTACGAGCAGTACTTC. It translates to CASSPRRLQEYEQYF.

This clonotype was observed many times. J is TRBJ2-2 and V is TRBV20-1; the match to TRBD1 covers 8 bases. CDR3 length: 15 residues. Germline trimming cut 0 bases from V and 3 bases from J; bases unmatched to any gene: 3. Looked up from germline, CDR1 is DFQATT and CDR2 is SNEGSKA (reference sequence). The CDR3 sequence: CSARDGGQDTGELFF. In nucleotides, the CDR3 is TGCAGTGCTAGAGATGGGGGACAGGACACCGGGGAGCTGTTTTTT.

This clonotype was recorded many times. The chain combines TRBV5-1 with TRBJ2-3; D may be TRBD1 or TRBD2 (5 bases each). Germline CDR1 is SGHRS and CDR2 is YFSETQ. The CDR3 spans 17 residues. Trimming left V 2 bases short and J 0 bases short, with 16 bases between. CDR3 nucleotides: TGCGCCAGCAGCTTCGGGACGAGAAGTTTTAGCACAGATACGCAGTATTTT. Its translation is CASSFGTRSFSTDTQYF.